Each of the 11 T cell receptor beta chains below was sequenced from the same sample in a study of cytomegalovirus exposure and HLA in healthy donors. PCR was performed using 60 Vbeta and 13 Jbeta primers. Produced via immunoSEQ multiplex PCR; TCRdb's table is partial and in-frame only. Here the sample table reports roughly 31,000 clones. Sequenced material: PBMCs. These receptor sequences come from a man aged 25 to 40 in good health and CMV-seronegative.

The J gene is TRBJ2-2, the V gene TRBV19; the D gene is possibly TRBD2 (5 bases). The CDR3 runs to 12 residues. Trimming took 6 bases from V and 7 from J, leaving 9 bases between them. Germline CDR1 reads LNHDA; CDR2 reads SQIVND (reference sequence). The CDR3 DNA sequence: TGTGCCAGTAGCGTCCGGGGCGGGGAGCTGTTTTTT. Its protein product is CASSVRGGELFF.

The J gene is TRBJ1-2, the V gene TRBV18; D not certain. CDR3 length: 15 residues. Germline V gene lookup returns CDR1 KGHSH and CDR2 LQKENI. V was pared by 3 bases and J by 0 bases, with 11 bases between. This chain's CDR3 is CASSPPVKSNYGYTF. The DNA of the CDR3 is TGTGCCAGCTCACCCCCCGTTAAATCTAACTATGGCTACACCTTC.

The chain has TRBV4-3 and TRBJ2-1; D may be TRBD1 (6 bases). The CDR3 contains 18 residues. Germline lookup yields CDR1 LGHNA and CDR2 YSLEER. The ends were cut back, 3 bases at V and 8 bases at J, with 26 bases in the middle. As DNA, the CDR3 is TGCGCCAGCAGCCACCTATCACCCGGGACGACAGGAGTCGATGAGCAGTTCTTC. It encodes CASSHLSPGTTGVDEQFF.

The chain couples TRBV9 to TRBJ2-1; no reliable D call. Germline V gives CDR1 SGDLS, CDR2 YYNGEE. The CDR3 has 17 residues. Trimming took off 3 bases at V and 2 bases at J, with 18 bases between the two ends. CDR3 nucleotide sequence: TGTGCCAGCAGCGATCCCCCCTCTATCAACGCCTACAATGAGCAGTTCTTC. Amino acids: CASSDPPSINAYNEQFF.

The chain carries TRBV7-8 and TRBJ2-2; 10 positions agree with TRBD2. The length of the CDR3 is 18 residues. V trimming: 3 bases; J trimming: 0 bases; junction bases outside the gene matches: 7. Germline-derived CDR1 and CDR2 are SGHVS and FQNEAQ. Here the CDR3 DNA reads TGTGCCAGCAGCTTTCCCCCACTAGCGGGACCGAACACCGGGGAGCTGTTTTTT. It specifies CASSFPPLAGPNTGELFF. The full variable domain, rest sourced from reference TRBV7-8 and TRBJ2-2, is GAGVSQSPRYKVAKRGQDVALRCDPISGHVSLFWYQQALGQGPEFLTYFQNEAQLDKSGLPSDRFFAERPEGSVSTLKIQRTQQEDSAVYLCASSFPPLAGPNTGELFFGEGSRLTVL.

The chain employs TRBV7-2 and TRBJ2-5; 8 nucleotides match TRBD2. CDR3 length equals 14 residues. Germline loops: CDR1 SGHTA, CDR2 FQGNSA. J lost 3 bases, V lost 5 bases, and 5 bases had no gene match. CDR3 amino acids: CASSPGLAKETQYF. The DNA for the CDR3 is TGTGCCAGCAGCCCAGGACTAGCAAAAGAGACCCAGTACTTC.

The rearrangement uses TRBV7-6 and TRBJ2-7, with TRBD2 identical over 12 bases. The CDR3 contains 18 residues. Trimming took 0 bases from V and 1 from J; bases not matched to a gene: 7. Germline V gene sequence: CDR1 SGHVS, CDR2 FNYEAQ. The CDR3 DNA is TGTGCCAGCAGCTTAGCGGCTAGCGGGAGGGCCGAGTCCTACGAGCAGTACTTC. The encoded protein is CASSLAASGRAESYEQYF.

The chain carries TRBV10-3 and TRBJ1-2; the D gene is possibly TRBD1 (5 bases). Germline V gives CDR1 ENHRY, CDR2 SYGVKD. This CDR3 contains 15 residues. V was clipped by 0 bases and J by 8 bases, with 16 bases between them. CDR3 coding DNA: TGTGCCATCAGTGAGTCGACGCGGCAGGGCTTCGGCTACACCTTC. Protein: CAISESTRQGFGYTF.

This chain's CDR3 is CASSLGGGQETQYF. DNA for the CDR3: TGTGCCAGCAGCTTAGGGGGGGGCCAAGAGACCCAGTACTTC. V and J are TRBV7-2 and TRBJ2-5; 7 nucleotides agree with TRBD2. CDR1 and CDR2 from the germline V gene are SGHTA and FQGNSA. Unmatched junction bases numbered 0, after V lost 1 base and J lost 1 base. The CDR3 loop spans 14 amino acids.

The chain recombines TRBV5-1 with TRBJ1-3; D unresolved. Trimming took 5 bases from V and 0 from J, leaving 15 bases between them. From germline, CDR1 is SGHRS and CDR2 YFSETQ. The CDR3 loop spans 16 amino acids. The CDR3 loop is CASSKAGLPSGNTIYF. CDR3 in DNA: TGCGCCAGCAGTAAAGCGGGCCTGCCCTCTGGAAACACCATATATTTT.

The rearrangement links TRBV28 to TRBJ1-2; no clear D gene. Trimming removed 3 bases at V and 6 bases at J, with 8 bases between. CDR3 size: 12 residues. Per germline, CDR1 MDHEN and CDR2 SYDVKM. In DNA form, the CDR3 reads TGTGCCAGCAGTTTTGGAGTGGATGGCTACACCTTC. It yields the protein CASSFGVDGYTF.